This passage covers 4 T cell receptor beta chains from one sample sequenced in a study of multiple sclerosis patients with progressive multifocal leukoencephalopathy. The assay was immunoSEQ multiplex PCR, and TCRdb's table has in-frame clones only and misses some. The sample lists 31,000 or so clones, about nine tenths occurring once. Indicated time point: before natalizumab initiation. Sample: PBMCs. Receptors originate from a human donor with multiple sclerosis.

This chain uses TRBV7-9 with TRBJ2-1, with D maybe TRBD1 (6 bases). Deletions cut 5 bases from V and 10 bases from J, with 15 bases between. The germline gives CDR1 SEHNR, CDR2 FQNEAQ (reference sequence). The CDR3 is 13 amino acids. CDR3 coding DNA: TGTGCCAGCAGCCAGGTACCCGGGACAGAGCAGTTCTTC. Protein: CASSQVPGTEQFF.

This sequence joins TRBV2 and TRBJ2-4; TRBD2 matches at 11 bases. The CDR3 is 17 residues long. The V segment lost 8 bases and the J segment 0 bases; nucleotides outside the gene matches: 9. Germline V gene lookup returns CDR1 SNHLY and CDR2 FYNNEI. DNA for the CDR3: TGTGCCAGCTCGGACCCGGGACTAGCGGTAGCCAAAAACATTCAGTACTTC. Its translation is CASSDPGLAVAKNIQYF.

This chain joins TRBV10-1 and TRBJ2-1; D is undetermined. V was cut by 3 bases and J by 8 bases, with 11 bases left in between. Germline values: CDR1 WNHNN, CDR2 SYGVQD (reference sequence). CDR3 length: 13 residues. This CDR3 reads CASSDNEPDEQFF. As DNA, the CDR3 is TGCGCCAGCAGTGATAATGAACCGGATGAGCAGTTCTTC.

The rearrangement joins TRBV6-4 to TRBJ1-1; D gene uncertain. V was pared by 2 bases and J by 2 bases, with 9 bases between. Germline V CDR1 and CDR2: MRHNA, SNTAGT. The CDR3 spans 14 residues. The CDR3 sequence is CASSDGEGNTEAFF. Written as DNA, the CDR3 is TGTGCCAGCAGTGACGGGGAAGGAAACACTGAAGCTTTCTTT.